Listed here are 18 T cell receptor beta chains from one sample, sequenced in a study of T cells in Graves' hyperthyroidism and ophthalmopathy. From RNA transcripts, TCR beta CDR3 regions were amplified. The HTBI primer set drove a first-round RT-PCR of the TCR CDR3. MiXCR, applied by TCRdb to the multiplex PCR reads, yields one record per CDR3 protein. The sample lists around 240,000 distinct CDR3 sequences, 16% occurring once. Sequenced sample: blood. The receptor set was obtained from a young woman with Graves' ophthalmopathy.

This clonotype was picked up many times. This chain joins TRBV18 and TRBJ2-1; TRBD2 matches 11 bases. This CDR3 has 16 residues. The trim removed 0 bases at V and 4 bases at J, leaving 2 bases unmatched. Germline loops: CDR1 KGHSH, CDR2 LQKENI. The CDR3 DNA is TGTGCCAGCTCACCACCCCTAGCGGGGGGTTACAATGAGCAGTTCTTC. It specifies CASSPPLAGGYNEQFF.

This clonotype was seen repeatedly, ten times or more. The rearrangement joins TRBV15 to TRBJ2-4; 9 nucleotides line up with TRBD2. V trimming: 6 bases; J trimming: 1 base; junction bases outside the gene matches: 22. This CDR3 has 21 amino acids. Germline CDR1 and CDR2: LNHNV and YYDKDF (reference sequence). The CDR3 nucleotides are TGTGCCACCAGTGAAGCACTTTCCTCGCGGGGGGGAATGAGGGCCAAAAACATTCAGTACTTC. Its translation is CATSEALSSRGGMRAKNIQYF. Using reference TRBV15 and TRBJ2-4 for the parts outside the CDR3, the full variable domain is DAMVIQNPRYQVTQFGKPVTLSCSQTLNHNVMYWYQQKSSQAPKLLFHYYDKDFNNEADTPDNFQSRRPNTSFCFLDIRSPGLGDTAMYLCATSEALSSRGGMRAKNIQYFGAGTRLSVL.

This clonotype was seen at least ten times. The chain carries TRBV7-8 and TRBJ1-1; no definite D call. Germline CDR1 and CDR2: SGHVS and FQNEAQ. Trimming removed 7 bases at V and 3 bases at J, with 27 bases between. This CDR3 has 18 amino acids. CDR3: CASTTVRPPPRLDTEAFF. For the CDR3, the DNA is TGTGCCAGCACTACCGTCAGGCCCCCCCCACGGTTGGACACTGAAGCTTTCTTT.

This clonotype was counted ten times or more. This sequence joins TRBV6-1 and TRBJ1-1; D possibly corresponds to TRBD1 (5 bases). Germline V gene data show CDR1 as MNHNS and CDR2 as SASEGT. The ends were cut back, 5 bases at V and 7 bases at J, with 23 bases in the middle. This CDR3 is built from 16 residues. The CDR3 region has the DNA TGTGCCAGCAGTTACAGGCCAATCATAGATAGTGGTGAAGCTTTCTTT. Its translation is CASSYRPIIDSGEAFF.

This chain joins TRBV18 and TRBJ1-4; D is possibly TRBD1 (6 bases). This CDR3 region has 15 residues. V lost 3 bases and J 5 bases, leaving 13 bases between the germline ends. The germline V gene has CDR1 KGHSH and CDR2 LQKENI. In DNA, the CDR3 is TGTGCCAGCTCACCCAACAGGGACCTGAATGAAAAACTGTTTTTT. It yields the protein CASSPNRDLNEKLFF.

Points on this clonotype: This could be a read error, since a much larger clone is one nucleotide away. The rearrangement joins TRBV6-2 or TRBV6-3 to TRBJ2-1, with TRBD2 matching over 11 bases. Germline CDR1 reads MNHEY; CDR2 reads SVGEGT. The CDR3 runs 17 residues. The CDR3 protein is CASRGMGLAVSYNERFF. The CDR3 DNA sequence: TGTGCCAGCAGAGGGATGGGACTAGCGGTCTCCTACAATGAGCGGTTCTTC.

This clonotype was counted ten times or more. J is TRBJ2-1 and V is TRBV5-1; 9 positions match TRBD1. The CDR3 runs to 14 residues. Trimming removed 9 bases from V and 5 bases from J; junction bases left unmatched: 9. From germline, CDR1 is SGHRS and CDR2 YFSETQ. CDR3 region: CANPLRTGDNEQFF. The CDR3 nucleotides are TGCGCCAACCCACTACGGACAGGGGACAATGAGCAGTTCTTC.

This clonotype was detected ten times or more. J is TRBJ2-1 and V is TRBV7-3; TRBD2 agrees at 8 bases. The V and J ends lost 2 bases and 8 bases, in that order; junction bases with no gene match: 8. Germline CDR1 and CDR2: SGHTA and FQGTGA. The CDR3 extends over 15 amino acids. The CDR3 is CASSLGLGLADEQFF. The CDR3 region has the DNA TGTGCCAGCAGCTTAGGACTTGGACTAGCAGATGAGCAGTTCTTC.

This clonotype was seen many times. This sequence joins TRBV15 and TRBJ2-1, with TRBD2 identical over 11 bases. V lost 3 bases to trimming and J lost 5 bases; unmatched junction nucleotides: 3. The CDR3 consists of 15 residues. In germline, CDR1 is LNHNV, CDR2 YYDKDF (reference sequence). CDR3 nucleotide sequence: TGTGCCACCAGCAGGGGACTAGCGGATAACAATGAGCAGTTCTTC. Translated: CATSRGLADNNEQFF.

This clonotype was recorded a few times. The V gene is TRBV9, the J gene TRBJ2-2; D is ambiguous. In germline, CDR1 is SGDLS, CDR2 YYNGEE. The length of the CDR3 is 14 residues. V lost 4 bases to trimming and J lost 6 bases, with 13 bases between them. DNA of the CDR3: TGTGCCAGCAGCCTCCCGAGTGGGGCCGGGGAGCTGTTTTTT. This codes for CASSLPSGAGELFF.

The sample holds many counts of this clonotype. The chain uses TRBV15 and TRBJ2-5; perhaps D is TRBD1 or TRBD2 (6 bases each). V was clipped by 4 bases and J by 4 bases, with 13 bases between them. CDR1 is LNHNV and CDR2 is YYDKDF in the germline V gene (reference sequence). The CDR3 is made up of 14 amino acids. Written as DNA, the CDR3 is TGTGCCACCAGCACCCGAGGGGGGCGAGAGACCCAGTACTTC. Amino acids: CATSTRGGRETQYF.

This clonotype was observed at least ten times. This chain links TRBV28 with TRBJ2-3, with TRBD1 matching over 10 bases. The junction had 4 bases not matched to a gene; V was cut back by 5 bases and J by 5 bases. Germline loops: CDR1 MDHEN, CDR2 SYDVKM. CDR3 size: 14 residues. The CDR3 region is CASSPDRGKDTQYF. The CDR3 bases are TGTGCCAGCAGTCCGGACAGGGGGAAAGATACGCAGTATTTT.

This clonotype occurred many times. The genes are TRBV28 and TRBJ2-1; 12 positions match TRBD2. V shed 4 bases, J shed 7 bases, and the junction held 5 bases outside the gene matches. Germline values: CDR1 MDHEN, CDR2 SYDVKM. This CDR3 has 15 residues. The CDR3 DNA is TGTGCCAGCAGTTCCCTAGCGGGGGGGGGTAATGAGCAGTTCTTC. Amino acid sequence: CASSSLAGGGNEQFF.

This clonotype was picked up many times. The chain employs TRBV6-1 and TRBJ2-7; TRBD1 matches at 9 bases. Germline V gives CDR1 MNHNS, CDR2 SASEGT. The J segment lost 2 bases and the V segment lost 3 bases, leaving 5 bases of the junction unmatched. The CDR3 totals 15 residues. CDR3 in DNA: TGTGCCAGCAGTGAGGTCGGGACAGGGACCTACGAGCAGTACTTC. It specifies CASSEVGTGTYEQYF.

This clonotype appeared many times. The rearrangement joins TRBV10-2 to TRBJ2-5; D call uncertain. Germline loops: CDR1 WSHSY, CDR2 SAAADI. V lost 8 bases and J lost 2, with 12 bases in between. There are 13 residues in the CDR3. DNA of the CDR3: TGCGCCAGCTCACGAATCATGCAAGAGACCCAGTACTTC. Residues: CASSRIMQETQYF.

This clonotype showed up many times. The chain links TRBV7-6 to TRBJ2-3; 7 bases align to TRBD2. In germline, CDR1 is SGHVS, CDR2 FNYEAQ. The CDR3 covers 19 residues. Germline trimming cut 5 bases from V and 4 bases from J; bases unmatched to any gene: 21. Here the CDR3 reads CASSPTGPRTGGRADTQYF. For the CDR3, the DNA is TGTGCCAGCAGCCCAACGGGACCTAGGACGGGCGGGAGAGCAGATACGCAGTATTTT.

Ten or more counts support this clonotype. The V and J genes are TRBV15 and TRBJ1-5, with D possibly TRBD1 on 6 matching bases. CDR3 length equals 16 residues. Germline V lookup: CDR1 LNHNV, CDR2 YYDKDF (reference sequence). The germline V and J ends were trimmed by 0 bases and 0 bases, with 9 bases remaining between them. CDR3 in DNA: TGTGCCACCAGCAGAGAGGGGACATATAGCAATCAGCCCCAGCATTTT. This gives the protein CATSREGTYSNQPQHF. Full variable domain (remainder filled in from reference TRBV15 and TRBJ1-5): DAMVIQNPRYQVTQFGKPVTLSCSQTLNHNVMYWYQQKSSQAPKLLFHYYDKDFNNEADTPDNFQSRRPNTSFCFLDIRSPGLGDTAMYLCATSREGTYSNQPQHFGDGTRLSIL.

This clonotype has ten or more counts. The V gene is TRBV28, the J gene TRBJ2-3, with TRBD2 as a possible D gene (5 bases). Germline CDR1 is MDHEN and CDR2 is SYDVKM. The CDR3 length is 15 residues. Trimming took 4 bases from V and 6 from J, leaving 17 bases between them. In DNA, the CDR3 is TGTGCCAGCAGTTCCTGGGAGTATTCGACCGATACGCAGTATTTT. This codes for CASSSWEYSTDTQYF.